Listed here are 29 T cell receptor beta chains from one sample, sequenced in a study of blood T cell repertoires in COVID-19. Repertoires were generated with immunoSEQ multiplex PCR, while TCRdb's copy carries only in-frame clones and drops some. The table lists 350,000 to 450,000 clones, approximately 90% of them singletons, with approximately 1.5% in the top ten. Sequenced sample: peripheral blood. Receptors originate from a woman aged 40 to 55 with COVID-19, enrolled during active disease.

The chain's CDR3 is CASSQDWQGTYGYTF. The DNA for the CDR3 is TGCGCCAGCAGCCAAGATTGGCAGGGCACCTATGGCTACACCTTC. This rearrangement joins TRBV4-3 to TRBJ1-2, with D possibly matching TRBD1 (5 bases). The CDR3 totals 15 residues. Germline values: CDR1 LGHNA, CDR2 YSLEER. The V and J ends lost 0 bases and 4 bases respectively, with 12 bases between them.

The rearrangement links TRBV6-5 to TRBJ2-2, with D tentatively TRBD2 (5 bases). Germline values: CDR1 MNHEY, CDR2 SVGAGI. The CDR3 is 16 amino acids. Trimming removed 2 bases from V and 3 bases from J, with 13 bases in between. The CDR3 DNA reads as TGTGCCAGCAGTTACAAGCGGACGTCCTACACCGGGGAGCTGTTTTTT. Translating gives CASSYKRTSYTGELFF.

The chain employs TRBV18 and TRBJ1-6; 12 nucleotides agree with TRBD1. Per the germline V gene, CDR1 is KGHSH and CDR2 is LQKENI. This CDR3 contains 19 residues. V shed 3 bases, J shed 1 base, and the junction held 7 bases outside the gene matches. The CDR3 loop is CASSPSRDRGRSYNSPLHF. Written as DNA, the CDR3 is TGTGCCAGCTCACCGTCCCGGGACAGGGGGCGGTCCTATAATTCACCCCTCCACTTT.

This chain joins TRBV7-6 and TRBJ1-6; D ambiguous. Germline V CDR1 and CDR2: SGHVS, FNYEAQ. V lost 2 bases to trimming and J lost 6 bases, with 11 bases between them. The CDR3 length is 15 residues. The CDR3 DNA is TGTGCCAGCAGCTTACAGAGAGGAGGTAATTCACCCCTCCACTTT. Its translation is CASSLQRGGNSPLHF.

This chain connects TRBV12-3 or TRBV12-4 to TRBJ2-5; D call uncertain. V was trimmed by 5 bases and J by 4 bases, leaving 11 bases between them. The CDR3 has 13 amino acids. For the CDR3, the DNA is TGTGCCAGCAGTCTCGGGTTATCAGAGACCCAGTACTTC. This codes for CASSLGLSETQYF.

The chain carries TRBV27 and TRBJ1-2; 8 nucleotides agree with TRBD1. Germline-derived CDR1 and CDR2 are MNHEY and SMNVEV (reference sequence). With 6 bases clipped from V and 4 bases from J, the junction kept 7 bases outside the gene matches. CDR3 length: 14 amino acids. CDR3 region: CASSQGAALYGYTF. In DNA form, the CDR3 reads TGTGCCAGCAGCCAGGGGGCGGCCCTCTATGGCTACACCTTC.

J is TRBJ1-5 and V is TRBV28; the match to TRBD1 covers 8 bases. Germline V CDR1 and CDR2: MDHEN, SYDVKM. The CDR3 contains 15 residues. V was clipped by 5 bases and J by 7 bases; unmatched bases: 10. The CDR3 spells CASSKLTGGWQPQHF. CDR3 nucleotide sequence: TGTGCCAGCAGTAAACTCACAGGGGGATGGCAGCCCCAGCATTTT. Together with reference TRBV28 and TRBJ1-5, the CDR3 gives the full variable domain: DVKVTQSSRYLVKRTGEKVFLECVQDMDHENMFWYRQDPGLGLRLIYFSYDVKMKEKGDIPEGYSVSREKKERFSLILESASTNQTSMYLCASSKLTGGWQPQHFGDGTRLSIL.

This chain links TRBV5-1 with TRBJ2-7, with TRBD1 matching over 7 bases. The CDR3 runs 14 residues. Germline V gives CDR1 SGHRS, CDR2 YFSETQ. Losses at the gene ends were 4 bases for V and 1 base for J; bases not matched to a gene: 5. The CDR3 DNA sequence: TGCGCCAGCAGCCCCGGGACAGAGTCCTACGAGCAGTACTTC. Protein product: CASSPGTESYEQYF. The whole variable domain, filled in from reference TRBV5-1 and TRBJ2-7, reads KAGVTQTPRYLIKTRGQQVTLSCSPISGHRSVSWYQQTPGQGLQFLFEYFSETQRNKGNFPGRFSGRQFSNSRSEMNVSTLELGDSALYLCASSPGTESYEQYFGPGTRLTVT.

The chain recombines TRBV24-1 with TRBJ2-5; TRBD1 matches 8 bases. V lost 9 bases and J lost 0; bases outside the gene matches: 2. This CDR3 has 13 amino acids. Germline-derived CDR1 and CDR2 are KGHDR and SFDVKD. The CDR3 here is CATGDRNQETQYF. For the CDR3, the DNA is TGTGCCACCGGGGACAGGAACCAAGAGACCCAGTACTTC.

This rearrangement joins TRBV10-3 to TRBJ1-1; D remains ambiguous. The germline CDR1 and CDR2 sequences are ENHRY and SYGVKD. The CDR3 consists of 13 residues. V lost 5 bases, J lost 0 bases, and 7 bases lay in between. Here the CDR3 DNA reads TGTGCCATCAGTTATTCCTTGAACACTGAAGCTTTCTTT. Translating it yields CAISYSLNTEAFF.

The genes are TRBV18 and TRBJ1-6; 9 nucleotides align to TRBD1. The CDR3 sequence is 16 residues long. Germline V gene data show CDR1 as KGHSH and CDR2 as LQKENI. V dropped 3 bases and J dropped 7; count of bases not matched to a gene: 7. CDR3 sequence: CASSPDRGLRNSPLHF. DNA for the CDR3: TGTGCCAGCTCACCGGACAGGGGCCTTCGAAATTCACCCCTCCACTTT.

To note about this clone: The sample carries other DNA sequences with the same CDR3. This chain joins TRBV6-5 and TRBJ2-5, with 10 bases matching TRBD1. Germline V CDR1 and CDR2: MNHEY, SVGAGI. J was trimmed by 0 bases and V by 0 bases; bases with no gene match: 1. This CDR3 comprises 16 residues. CDR3 coding DNA: TGTGCCAGCAGTTACTCAGGGACAGGGGACCAAGAGACCCAGTACTTC. Residues: CASSYSGTGDQETQYF.

The gene calls are TRBV5-1 and TRBJ1-2; 7 positions match TRBD1. CDR3 length: 16 amino acids. Trimming at V came to 0 bases and at J to 4 bases, leaving 9 bases not matched to a gene. Germline lookup yields CDR1 SGHRS and CDR2 YFSETQ. In nucleotides, the CDR3 is TGCGCCAGCAGCTTGGAGGGGGCCGCAGGCGTCTATGGCTACACCTTC. Encoded protein: CASSLEGAAGVYGYTF.

This clone occurred once. This chain joins TRBV27 and TRBJ2-7; TRBD1 matches at 9 bases. CDR1 and CDR2 from the germline V gene are MNHEY and SMNVEV (reference sequence). The CDR3 consists of 15 residues. V gave up 4 bases and J gave up 4 bases; unmatched junction bases: 8. CDR3 region: CASSSTGGGGYEQYF. Written as DNA, the CDR3 is TGTGCCAGCAGTTCGACAGGGGGGGGAGGATACGAGCAGTACTTC.

As DNA, the CDR3 is TGTGCCAGCAGCTTAGCGACAGGGGGCGGTGGCTACACCTTC. It codes for CASSLATGGGGYTF. The genes are TRBV7-8 and TRBJ1-2; TRBD1 matches 10 bases. Germline V gene sequence: CDR1 SGHVS, CDR2 FQNEAQ. The CDR3 loop spans 14 amino acids. J was trimmed by 7 bases and V by 0 bases; bases with no gene match: 2.

The V gene is TRBV7-8, the J gene TRBJ2-7; 8 bases agree with TRBD1. Trimming at V came to 5 bases and at J to 3 bases, leaving 3 bases not matched to a gene. The germline gives CDR1 SGHVS, CDR2 FQNEAQ. There are 13 residues in the CDR3. CDR3 sequence (DNA): TGTGCCAGCAGCCCCGGACAGGGCTACGAGCAGTACTTC. It codes for CASSPGQGYEQYF.

The genes are TRBV27 and TRBJ1-2; 9 bases map to TRBD1. Trimming at V came to 4 bases and at J to 8 bases, leaving 17 bases not matched to a gene. Germline-derived CDR1 and CDR2 are MNHEY and SMNVEV (reference sequence). The CDR3 sequence is 17 residues long. CDR3 sequence reads: CASSSYWGTGKNGGYTF. CDR3 DNA sequence: TGTGCCAGCAGTTCTTATTGGGGGACAGGGAAAAACGGAGGCTACACCTTC.

The chain is built from TRBV6-2 or TRBV6-3 and TRBJ2-1; 7 bases fit TRBD2. The CDR3 covers 18 residues. Germline CDR1 and CDR2: MNHEY and SVGEGT. V lost 0 bases and J lost 5; bases outside the gene matches: 13. The DNA for the CDR3 is TGTGCCAGCAGTTACTCCCTGGGGTCAGCGGGGTCGAACAATGAGCAGTTCTTC. It specifies CASSYSLGSAGSNNEQFF.

This clone was found once. The chain joins TRBV7-2 to TRBJ2-3; the D gene is possibly TRBD2 (7 bases). The CDR3 is 16 residues long. The germline V gene has CDR1 SGHTA and CDR2 FQGNSA. V lost 1 base and J lost 3, with 14 bases in between. CDR3 bases: TGTGCCAGCAGCTTAGTAGCAAAGGGGGGGACAGATACGCAGTATTTT. Translated, it gives CASSLVAKGGTDTQYF.

This chain connects TRBV19 to TRBJ2-7; no definite D call. CDR3 length: 13 residues. CDR1 is LNHDA and CDR2 is SQIVND in the germline V gene (reference sequence). V lost 3 bases to trimming and J lost 4 bases, with 10 bases between them. The CDR3 nucleotides read TGTGCCAGTAGTATTGGGCAGATATACGAGCAGTACTTC. It codes for CASSIGQIYEQYF.

The chain links TRBV5-4 to TRBJ2-3; 10 bases are shared with TRBD2. CDR1 and CDR2 from the germline V gene are SGHNT and YYREEE (reference sequence). The J segment lost 5 bases and the V segment lost 4 bases, leaving 10 bases of the junction unmatched. The CDR3 sequence is 16 residues long. CDR3 residues: CASSLPTSGNEDTQYF. For the CDR3, the DNA is TGTGCCAGCAGCCTACCTACTAGCGGGAATGAAGATACGCAGTATTTT. The full variable domain, its missing parts supplied by reference TRBV5-4 and TRBJ2-3, is ETGVTQSPTHLIKTRGQQVTLRCSSQSGHNTVSWYQQALGQGPQFIFQYYREEENGRGNFPPRFSGLQFPNYSSELNVNALELDDSALYLCASSLPTSGNEDTQYFGPGTRLTVL.

The genes are TRBV3-1 (or the pseudogene TRBV3-2) and TRBJ1-1; tentative D call: TRBD1 (5 bases). The V and J ends lost 4 bases and 1 base respectively, with 10 bases between them. CDR1 and CDR2 (germline): LGHDT, YNNKEL (reference sequence). This CDR3 has 14 amino acids. The CDR3 protein is CASSRGRGNTEAFF. CDR3 coding DNA: TGTGCCAGCAGCCGGGGTAGGGGGAACACTGAAGCTTTCTTT.

This chain links TRBV30 with TRBJ2-7; the D is unclear. Germline-derived CDR1 and CDR2 are GTSNPN and SVGIG (reference sequence). The CDR3 spans 13 residues. The germline V and J ends were trimmed by 0 bases and 3 bases, with 9 bases remaining between them. The CDR3 DNA is TGTGCCTGGAGTGTGAAGGCAGGCTACGAGCAGTACTTC. Amino acid sequence: CAWSVKAGYEQYF.

The chain combines TRBV7-2 with TRBJ1-6, with D hard to call. Germline V gives CDR1 SGHTA, CDR2 FQGNSA. The CDR3 is 15 amino acids. V lost 2 bases and J 7 bases, leaving 12 bases between the germline ends. DNA for the CDR3: TGTGCCAGCAGCTTACTACCTTTAGTAAATTCACCCCTCCACTTT. Amino acids: CASSLLPLVNSPLHF.

In its sample, this clone was seen once. The chain carries TRBV28 and TRBJ1-2, with a weak D call TRBD1 (5 bases). The V end was cut by 10 bases, the J end by 4 bases, with 16 bases between. The CDR3 runs to 13 residues. Germline CDR1 reads MDHEN; CDR2 reads SYDVKM. The CDR3 bases are TGTGCCACCCTTTTAGGGGCGTCCTATGGCTACACCTTC. Amino acids: CATLLGASYGYTF.

The chain recombines TRBV6-4 with TRBJ1-5; D uncertain. Germline loops: CDR1 MRHNA, CDR2 SNTAGT. The CDR3 loop spans 14 amino acids. Trimming removed 2 bases at V and 5 bases at J, with 10 bases between. The CDR3 protein is CASSDGEGHQPQHF. Written as DNA, the CDR3 is TGTGCCAGCAGTGACGGGGAGGGCCATCAGCCCCAGCATTTT.

Only one count was recorded for this clone. The chain joins TRBV28 to TRBJ1-5, with D maybe TRBD1 (5 bases). Germline V gene lookup returns CDR1 MDHEN and CDR2 SYDVKM. The V and J ends lost 1 base and 1 base respectively, with 14 bases between them. The CDR3 totals 17 residues. The CDR3 reads CASSLSQGLRSNQPQHF. The CDR3, as DNA: TGTGCCAGCAGTTTATCGCAGGGCCTACGGAGCAATCAGCCCCAGCATTTT.

The chain has TRBV28 and TRBJ1-5; 7 positions match TRBD1. Trimming removed 3 bases from V and 8 bases from J; junction bases left unmatched: 7. This CDR3 region has 14 residues. Germline V gives CDR1 MDHEN, CDR2 SYDVKM. The CDR3 DNA is TGTGCCAGCAGTTTGACAGGGAACGGCAAGCCCCAGCATTTT. Protein: CASSLTGNGKPQHF. Full variable domain (missing parts from reference TRBV28 and TRBJ1-5): DVKVTQSSRYLVKRTGEKVFLECVQDMDHENMFWYRQDPGLGLRLIYFSYDVKMKEKGDIPEGYSVSREKKERFSLILESASTNQTSMYLCASSLTGNGKPQHFGDGTRLSIL.

In regard to this clone: Other nucleotide sequences from this sample produce the same CDR3. The chain uses TRBV27 and TRBJ2-1; TRBD2 might be the D (6 bases). There are 14 residues in the CDR3. The germline V and J ends were trimmed by 3 bases and 0 bases, with 6 bases remaining between them. Germline V gene sequence: CDR1 MNHEY, CDR2 SMNVEV (reference sequence). CDR3 loop: CASSLGGSYNEQFF. The CDR3 nucleotides are TGTGCCAGCAGTTTGGGGGGCTCCTACAATGAGCAGTTCTTC.